This T cell receptor (beta chain) was retrieved from a study of blood T cells in healthy people across ages. The study, taken as a whole, reports: Reliance upon unsorted PBMCs precluded definitive naive versus antigen-experienced comparison. Estimates of total diversity, which came from one million sequenced T cells, were considered to be underestimates.

A remark on this clonotype: Its antigen is as yet unknown.

Then a second PCR, running roughly 7 to 11 cycles, was carried out with a sample-barcoded 5' primer and a J-beta primer mix. TCRdb redid the calling of the 5' RACE reads with MiXCR, one entry per CDR3 protein. The sample lists some 1.8 million distinct CDR3 sequences, 30% to 40% occurring once. The CDR3 is 13 amino acids. V was clipped by 6 bases and J by 3 bases, with 14 bases between them. Per germline, CDR1 SQVTM and CDR2 ANQGSEA. The chain joins TRBV29-1 to TRBJ1-2; the D is unclear. The sequencing sample was made of blood. The source of this sequence is a human donor in good health. In DNA, the CDR3 is TGCAGCGTATTGGCGCAGTCGTACTATGGCTACACCTTC. The encoded protein is CSVLAQSYYGYTF.